This TCR beta chain was identified in a study of blood T cell repertoires in COVID-19. The overall study: Samples of COVID-19 (acute and convalescent) were obtained from the United States, Italy and Spain. PBMCs, B-cell-depleted T cells, or T cells provided the cDNA or gDNA that made up the material.

Membership in each cohort depended on participant-reported clinical history. Authors' analysis steps: Using reference gene primer amplification, nucleated cell counts were estimated. Clones were sequenced by immunoSEQ multiplex PCR, and TCRdb holds only the in-frame ones, with some missing. The V and J calls and clone size were taken over from that table, and D and trimming were inferred from the DNA. This sample has 250,000 or so clones, with approximately 88% found just once. V gave up 3 bases and J gave up 7 bases; unmatched junction bases: 9. The germline V gene has CDR1 KGHSH and CDR2 LQKENI. This CDR3 contains 15 residues.

The sample was PBMCs or T cells enriched from blood (not recorded which). This chain uses TRBV18 with TRBJ1-1; 9 positions match TRBD1. This clonotype was sampled from a woman between 25 and 40 years old with acute COVID-19. In DNA, the CDR3 is TGTGCCAGCTCACCTACGATGAGGACAGGGGATGAAGCTTTCTTT. Amino acids: CASSPTMRTGDEAFF.